Reported below is one TCR beta chain. Its antigen is unknown. The data are from a study of tumor-infiltrating lymphocytes in primary liver carcinoma. Whole-study context: Samples returned roughly 3.5 to 7.13 million productive TCRbeta reads each. Read depth did not differ significantly between tissue types. Regarding the study as a whole: Against blood, tumors held a significantly higher top-250-clone fraction (p = 0.039). Overlap between tumor regions exceeded overlap of tumor with adjacent tissue or blood.

The researchers obtained blood RNA from unsorted whole blood and also extracted germline DNA. The CDR3 extends over 13 amino acids. Trimming cost V 11 bases and J 0 bases, with 11 bases left between them. Using a constant-region primer together with ProtoScript II reverse transcriptase, TCR beta cDNA was made from about 490 ng of total RNA. Three nested multiplex PCR rounds, a slightly modified ARM-PCR, produced the libraries for TCR beta. TRBV1-TRBV30 forward primers paired with a C-beta reverse primer drove the first two PCR rounds, approximately 11 cycles each. TCRdb reanalysed the multiplex PCR reads using MiXCR and keeps one entry per CDR3 protein. The sample lists hundreds of thousands of distinct CDR3 sequences, approximately 60% occurring once.

The gene calls are TRBV12-3 or TRBV12-4 and TRBJ1-3; unclear D gene. This sequence was found in a man aged 35 to 55 with primary liver carcinoma and hepatitis B virus infection. The sequencing input was peripheral blood. Written as DNA, the CDR3 is TGTGCCTGCATTGGGAACTCTGGAAACACCATATATTTT. Translating it yields CACIGNSGNTIYF.